This TCR beta chain was captured in a study of response to subunit inactivated influenza vaccine. A word on this clonotype: What it binds is not known.

CDR1 LGHNA and CDR2 YNFKEQ come from the germline V gene. The CDR3 is made up of 20 amino acids. J was trimmed by 2 bases and V by 2 bases; bases with no gene match: 17. TCRdb processed the RT-PCR reads anew with MiXCR; each CDR3 protein has one entry. The sample holds roughly 760,000 distinct CDR3 sequences; 20% to 25% are singletons and the top ten take approximately 10%. Study results and caveats: Few new T cells, the authors suggested, are recruited by each seasonal influenza vaccination.

The sample consisted of PBMCs from blood, taken less than 6 days after vaccination. The TCR sequence derives from a man aged 50-60 years who received an inactivated influenza vaccine. The chain carries TRBV4-2 and TRBJ2-7, with 11 nucleotides matching TRBD2. For the CDR3, the DNA is TGTGCCAGCAGCCAATTTATAGCGGGAGGGCCCGAGCGCCTCCCCTACGAGCAGTACTTC. It specifies CASSQFIAGGPERLPYEQYF.